Listed here are 15 T cell receptor beta chains from one sample, sequenced in a study of blood T cell repertoires in COVID-19. Repertoires were generated with immunoSEQ multiplex PCR, while TCRdb's copy carries only in-frame clones and drops some. Here the sample spans approximately 270,000 clones, approximately 88% being singletons. The sample taken for sequencing was peripheral blood. The receptors were sampled from a woman between 25 and 40 years old with COVID-19, enrolled during active disease.

This clone appeared once. This chain links TRBV6-1 with TRBJ1-3, with 8 nucleotides matching TRBD1. CDR1 and CDR2 from the germline V gene are MNHNS and SASEGT. This CDR3 is built from 16 residues. V lost 2 bases, J lost 2 bases, and 5 bases stayed unmatched. CDR3 protein: CASSEWQGAAGNTIYF. CDR3 in DNA: TGTGCCAGCAGTGAATGGCAGGGGGCGGCTGGAAACACCATATATTTT.

J is TRBJ2-7 and V is TRBV5-1; D is possibly TRBD2 (5 bases). The CDR3 is 15 residues long. Trimming left V 4 bases short and J 3 bases short, with 17 bases between. Germline assignment: CDR1 SGHRS and CDR2 YFSETQ. In DNA form, the CDR3 reads TGCGCCAGCAGCCCGCTCGGGGAAGGCTACTACGAGCAGTACTTC. It encodes CASSPLGEGYYEQYF.

This chain uses TRBV27 with TRBJ2-7, with 9 bases lining up with TRBD1. V lost 6 bases, J lost 5 bases, and 11 bases stayed unmatched. The germline V gene encodes CDR1 MNHEY and CDR2 SMNVEV (reference sequence). CDR3 length equals 15 residues. The CDR3 DNA follows: TGTGCCAGCAGACGTATACAGGGGGCAAGGGACGAGCAGTACTTC. This sequence encodes CASRRIQGARDEQYF.

V gene TRBV10-3 combines with J gene TRBJ2-2; a possible D gene is TRBD2 (6 bases). V was shortened by 3 bases and J by 5 bases, with 16 bases between the two germline ends. CDR3 size: 16 residues. Looked up from germline, CDR1 is ENHRY and CDR2 is SYGVKD. CDR3 sequence (DNA): TGTGCCATCAGTGAAACCAACCAGGGAGGAACCGGGGAGCTGTTTTTT. It encodes CAISETNQGGTGELFF.

This chain joins TRBV7-9 and TRBJ2-1, with 7 bases fitting TRBD1. Trimming took 5 bases from V and 8 from J; bases not matched to a gene: 9. Germline V CDR1 and CDR2: SEHNR, FQNEAQ (reference sequence). This CDR3 comprises 14 residues. The CDR3 bases are TGTGCCAGCAGCCCGGGACAGCCAGGGGATGAGCAGTTCTTC. Its protein product is CASSPGQPGDEQFF.

This chain connects TRBV6-5 to TRBJ1-2, with a possible D match to TRBD1 (6 bases). The V end was cut by 8 bases, the J end by 0 bases, with 10 bases between. Germline CDR1 reads MNHEY; CDR2 reads SVGAGI. This CDR3 comprises 13 residues. CDR3 nucleotide sequence: TGTGCCAGCCACAGGGCTACTAACTATGGCTACACCTTC. This sequence encodes CASHRATNYGYTF.

The chain has TRBV12-1 and TRBJ2-1; the DNA was not used to check the table's D call, TRBD2. TRBV12-1 is termed a pseudogene. This CDR3 is built from 17 residues. CDR3 residues: CASSPRTNHEPYNEQFF. CDR3 bases: TGTGCCAGCAGCCCTCGAACCAACCATGAGCCCTACAATGAGCAGTTCTTC.

This clone was seen only a few times. The chain has TRBV7-9 and TRBJ2-1; D is uncertain. V lost 3 bases and J 5 bases, leaving 17 bases between the germline ends. In germline, CDR1 is SEHNR, CDR2 FQNEAQ (reference sequence). CDR3 length equals 16 residues. CDR3 nucleotides: TGTGCCAGCAGCTTGTTAGACTTTTCGAGCCACAATGAGCAGTTCTTC. This encodes CASSLLDFSSHNEQFF.

This clone was found once. The genes are TRBV5-1 and TRBJ1-4; a possible D gene is TRBD1 (6 bases). V lost 0 bases to trimming and J lost 7 bases, with 13 bases between them. The germline gives CDR1 SGHRS, CDR2 YFSETQ. The CDR3 spans 15 residues. The CDR3 is CASSLGGGKGEKLFF. The CDR3 DNA reads as TGCGCCAGCAGCTTGGGGGGGGGCAAAGGTGAAAAACTGTTTTTT.

The chain recombines TRBV28 with TRBJ1-1; D is perhaps TRBD1 (5 bases). The CDR3 is 15 residues long. CDR1 and CDR2 (germline): MDHEN, SYDVKM. Trimming took off 0 bases at V and 5 bases at J, with 13 bases between the two ends. The CDR3 sequence: CASSLWGGGGTEAFF. DNA for the CDR3: TGTGCCAGCAGTTTATGGGGGGGAGGAGGAACTGAAGCTTTCTTT.

This sequence joins TRBV7-9 and TRBJ1-4; D perhaps matches TRBD1 (6 bases). The germline CDR1 and CDR2 sequences are SEHNR and FQNEAQ (reference sequence). Trimming took 4 bases from V and 8 from J, leaving 23 bases between them. This CDR3 region has 17 residues. Here the CDR3 DNA reads TGTGCCAGCAGCTCCCACAATAGGGGGGGAAGTGGCGAAAAACTGTTTTTT. Translating gives CASSSHNRGGSGEKLFF. Variable domain in full (rest from reference TRBV7-9 and TRBJ1-4): DTGVSQNPRHKITKRGQNVTFRCDPISEHNRLYWYRQTLGQGPEFLTYFQNEAQLEKSRLLSDRFSAERPKGSFSTLEIQRTEQGDSAMYLCASSSHNRGGSGEKLFFGSGTQLSVL.

V gene TRBV27 combines with J gene TRBJ1-2; 8 nucleotides agree with TRBD1. Germline V gene sequence: CDR1 MNHEY, CDR2 SMNVEV (reference sequence). The junction had 9 bases not matched to a gene; V was cut back by 5 bases and J by 7 bases. The CDR3 covers 14 residues. The CDR3 protein is CASSLRQGLGGYTF. The CDR3 DNA sequence: TGTGCCAGCAGTCTCAGACAGGGGCTAGGTGGCTACACCTTC.

J is TRBJ2-7 and V is TRBV11-2, with 10 nucleotides matching TRBD1. V gave up 5 bases and J gave up 7 bases; unmatched junction bases: 8. The CDR3 contains 14 residues. Germline values: CDR1 SGHAT, CDR2 FQNNGV. The CDR3 nucleotides are TGTGCCAGCAGCCTCTGGGACAGGGGATATGAGCAGTACTTC. It translates to CASSLWDRGYEQYF.

The rearrangement uses TRBV13 and TRBJ1-1; a weak D match, TRBD1 (6 bases). V lost 2 bases and J 4 bases, leaving 14 bases between the germline ends. Germline lookup yields CDR1 PRHDT and CDR2 FYEKMQ (reference sequence). The CDR3 length is 15 residues. In DNA, the CDR3 is TGTGCCAGCAGCTTAAAGGACAGACTTCTCACTGAAGCTTTCTTT. Its protein product is CASSLKDRLLTEAFF.

The rearrangement joins TRBV6-5 to TRBJ1-5, with 7 bases that match TRBD1. V was pared by 0 bases and J by 4 bases, with 3 bases of the junction left unmatched. CDR3 length: 15 residues. CDR1 is MNHEY, CDR2 SVGAGI, per germline. The DNA of the CDR3 is TGTGCCAGCAGTTACTCGGGGACAGAAAATCAGCCCCAGCATTTT. Residues: CASSYSGTENQPQHF.